These 12 T cell receptor beta chains came from one sample sequenced in a study of blood T cell repertoires in COVID-19. Sequenced by immunoSEQ multiplex PCR; TCRdb stores in-frame clones only, minus some. The sample yields around 300,000 clones, 85% to 90% seen once. Material for sequencing was PBMCs or T cells enriched from blood (not recorded which). The source of these receptors is a woman in her late teens or twenties with acute COVID-19.

The V and J genes are TRBV2 and TRBJ2-1; the match to TRBD1 covers 8 bases. V was clipped by 7 bases and J by 4 bases; unmatched bases: 9. Germline V lookup: CDR1 SNHLY, CDR2 FYNNEI. The length of the CDR3 is 15 residues. DNA of the CDR3: TGTGCCAGCACCCATATTGGGGACAGGTACAATGAGCAGTTCTTC. As protein: CASTHIGDRYNEQFF.

This chain connects TRBV5-1 to TRBJ2-7, with 8 bases lining up with TRBD1. The V gene end was trimmed by 4 bases and the J gene end by 0 bases; junction bases not matched to a gene: 9. CDR1 and CDR2 from the germline V gene are SGHRS and YFSETQ. The CDR3 has 16 amino acids. The CDR3 here is CASSPPGTGDSYEQYF. As DNA, the CDR3 is TGCGCCAGCAGCCCACCCGGGACAGGAGACTCCTACGAGCAGTACTTC.

This clone was found once. The chain carries TRBV2 and TRBJ2-7, with 9 bases that match TRBD1. CDR1 and CDR2 (germline): SNHLY, FYNNEI. V lost 8 bases, J lost 4 bases, and 9 bases stayed unmatched. CDR3 length: 14 residues. CDR3 region: CASARTGVGYEQYF. In nucleotides, the CDR3 is TGTGCCAGCGCTAGGACAGGGGTGGGGTACGAGCAGTACTTC.

The chain is built from TRBV27 and TRBJ1-2; 9 bases align to TRBD1. This CDR3 is built from 14 residues. CDR1 is MNHEY and CDR2 is SMNVEV in the germline V gene (reference sequence). V was pared by 5 bases and J by 4 bases, with 5 bases of the junction left unmatched. As DNA, the CDR3 is TGTGCCAGCAGTATGACAGGGGGACGCTATGGCTACACCTTC. The encoded protein is CASSMTGGRYGYTF.

The chain joins TRBV5-1 to TRBJ2-1; the match to TRBD2 covers 11 bases. Trimming took 7 bases from V and 4 from J; bases not matched to a gene: 7. The CDR3 runs to 15 residues. CDR1 and CDR2 (germline): SGHRS, YFSETQ. As DNA, the CDR3 is TGCGCCAGCCATTCCGGGACTAGCGGATACAATGAGCAGTTCTTC. The encoded protein is CASHSGTSGYNEQFF.

The chain employs TRBV7-6 and TRBJ2-3; 7 bases are a match to TRBD1. Germline V gene sequence: CDR1 SGHVS, CDR2 FNYEAQ. Germline trimming cut 5 bases from V and 2 bases from J; bases unmatched to any gene: 7. The CDR3 has 15 residues. Here the CDR3 DNA reads TGTGCCAGCAGCCCCCCGGGACAGTCCACAGATACGCAGTATTTT. Translation: CASSPPGQSTDTQYF.

The chain uses TRBV7-9 and TRBJ1-1; D is unresolved. The CDR3 length is 12 residues. V was pared by 2 bases and J by 6 bases, with 7 bases between. In germline, CDR1 is SEHNR, CDR2 FQNEAQ (reference sequence). In DNA form, the CDR3 reads TGTGCCAGCAGCTTAACCGCGTCTGAAGCTTTCTTT. It specifies CASSLTASEAFF.

The chain recombines TRBV14 with TRBJ1-6; TRBD1 agrees at 7 bases. Germline V gives CDR1 SGHDN, CDR2 FVKESK. The CDR3 covers 16 residues. The V segment lost 4 bases and the J segment 4 bases; nucleotides outside the gene matches: 7. The CDR3 reads CASSPGQLNYNSPLHF. DNA of the CDR3: TGTGCCAGCAGCCCGGGACAGCTAAATTATAATTCACCCCTCCACTTT.

The chain joins TRBV7-8 to TRBJ2-2; 13 nucleotides agree with TRBD2. The CDR3 consists of 19 residues. CDR1 is SGHVS, CDR2 FQNEAQ, per germline. V was clipped by 1 base and J by 6 bases; unmatched bases: 11. CDR3 loop: CASSLELAGGPSGPGELFF. DNA for the CDR3: TGTGCCAGCAGCTTAGAACTAGCGGGAGGGCCCTCAGGTCCCGGGGAGCTGTTTTTT. Full variable domain (remainder filled in from reference TRBV7-8 and TRBJ2-2): GAGVSQSPRYKVAKRGQDVALRCDPISGHVSLFWYQQALGQGPEFLTYFQNEAQLDKSGLPSDRFFAERPEGSVSTLKIQRTQQEDSAVYLCASSLELAGGPSGPGELFFGEGSRLTVL.

The chain joins TRBV30 to TRBJ1-1; D is unclear. The CDR3 consists of 16 residues. The V end lost 0 bases, the J end lost 3 bases, and 17 bases lay between the germline ends. Germline CDR1 GTSNPN, CDR2 SVGIG (reference sequence). The CDR3 protein is CAWSVTRVGEHTEAFF. CDR3 DNA sequence: TGTGCCTGGAGTGTAACGAGGGTGGGTGAGCACACTGAAGCTTTCTTT.

The chain joins TRBV24-1 to TRBJ2-5, with 10 positions matching TRBD2. The V and J ends lost 3 bases and 4 bases, in that order; junction bases with no gene match: 10. There are 17 residues in the CDR3. Germline V gives CDR1 KGHDR, CDR2 SFDVKD. The CDR3 is CATSDSGRAARGETQYF. DNA of the CDR3: TGTGCCACCAGTGATAGCGGGAGGGCCGCGAGGGGAGAGACCCAGTACTTC.

The chain employs TRBV5-1 and TRBJ1-1; the D gene is possibly TRBD1 (6 bases). CDR1 SGHRS and CDR2 YFSETQ come from the germline V gene. The V and J ends lost 6 bases and 4 bases respectively, with 19 bases between them. The CDR3 runs 15 residues. CDR3 coding DNA: TGCGCCAGCAAGATCTCTCAATGGGGGCCCACTGAAGCTTTCTTT. It translates to CASKISQWGPTEAFF.